The 23 T cell receptor beta chains listed next were all sequenced from one sample in a study of blood T cell repertoires in COVID-19. Generated by immunoSEQ multiplex PCR, the TCRdb table keeps only in-frame clones and is missing some. This sample has 20,000 or so clones, with about four fifths found just once. The sequenced sample was peripheral blood. These receptors all come from a man aged 35 to 55 with acute or convalescent COVID-19.

This clone was observed a handful of times. This sequence joins TRBV18 and TRBJ1-1; D is unresolved. Trimming cost V 0 bases and J 11 bases, with 10 bases left between them. The CDR3 has 12 amino acids. Germline assignment: CDR1 KGHSH and CDR2 LQKENI. Here the CDR3 reads CASSPPNGLAFF. CDR3 nucleotide sequence: TGTGCCAGCTCACCACCCAACGGGTTGGCTTTCTTT.

The genes are TRBV4-2 and TRBJ1-2, with no clear D. The V end lost 4 bases, the J end lost 0 bases, and 12 bases lay between the germline ends. The CDR3 length is 15 residues. CDR1 is LGHNA and CDR2 is YNFKEQ in the germline V gene. CDR3 in amino acids: CASSPTLQTNYGYTF. CDR3 DNA sequence: TGTGCCAGCAGCCCAACCCTACAGACTAACTATGGCTACACCTTC.

Only one count was recorded for this clone. The rearrangement links TRBV24-1 to TRBJ2-5, with D maybe TRBD1 (5 bases). V lost 0 bases and J 0 bases, leaving 10 bases between the germline ends. Looked up from germline, CDR1 is KGHDR and CDR2 is SFDVKD. CDR3 length: 16 amino acids. In nucleotides, the CDR3 is TGTGCCACCAGTGATTTGAGTAGGGGCCACCAAGAGACCCAGTACTTC. It yields the protein CATSDLSRGHQETQYF.

This clone was counted only a few times. V usage is TRBV10-2 and J usage is TRBJ1-3, with D perhaps matching TRBD1 (5 bases). The CDR3 spans 15 residues. Per germline, CDR1 WSHSY and CDR2 SAAADI. The V end was cut by 0 bases, the J end by 4 bases, with 10 bases between. In nucleotides, the CDR3 is TGCGCCAGCAGTGAGTCCTCAGGGCTAGGAAACACCATATATTTT. Amino acid sequence: CASSESSGLGNTIYF.

The chain links TRBV7-2 to TRBJ2-1, with D possibly TRBD2 on 6 matching bases. Germline CDR1 SGHTA, CDR2 FQGNSA. The CDR3 extends over 15 amino acids. V shed 0 bases and J shed 2 bases, with 8 bases lying between them. The CDR3, as DNA: TGTGCCAGCAGCTTAGCGGGGGGTACCTACAATGAGCAGTTCTTC. Amino acid sequence: CASSLAGGTYNEQFF.

The chain joins TRBV5-6 to TRBJ2-7; tentative D call: TRBD1 (5 bases). The CDR3 has 15 residues. Germline V CDR1 and CDR2: SGHDT, YYEEEE. The V end lost 1 base, the J end lost 6 bases, and 17 bases lay between the germline ends. DNA for the CDR3: TGTGCCAGCAGCTTGAGGGGTCCCCAGCATGGCGAGCAGTACTTC. Protein product: CASSLRGPQHGEQYF. Using reference TRBV5-6 and TRBJ2-7 for the parts outside the CDR3, the full variable domain is DAGVTQSPTHLIKTRGQQVTLRCSPKSGHDTVSWYQQALGQGPQFIFQYYEEEERQRGNFPDRFSGHQFPNYSSELNVNALLLGDSALYLCASSLRGPQHGEQYFGPGTRLTVT.

The chain employs TRBV25-1 and TRBJ1-4; D is unresolved. CDR1 MGHDK and CDR2 SYGVNS come from the germline V gene. The germline V and J ends were trimmed by 1 base and 7 bases, with 22 bases remaining between them. The CDR3 has 18 residues. The CDR3 protein is CASSESLGGLVNAEKLFF. CDR3 coding DNA: TGTGCCAGCAGTGAATCCTTGGGCGGGCTCGTCAATGCTGAAAAACTGTTTTTT.

The chain is built from TRBV10-3 and TRBJ2-7; 10 nucleotides agree with TRBD1. The junction had 4 bases not matched to a gene; V was cut back by 2 bases and J by 6 bases. Germline V gene sequence: CDR1 ENHRY, CDR2 SYGVKD. CDR3 length: 14 amino acids. The CDR3 DNA sequence: TGTGCCATCAGTGAGGGGACAGGGGTCCTCGAGCAGTACTTC. As protein: CAISEGTGVLEQYF.

This clone was observed once. This chain joins TRBV25-1 and TRBJ2-5; TRBD1 matches at 9 bases. V was clipped by 2 bases and J by 3 bases; unmatched bases: 10. This CDR3 has 17 residues. In germline, CDR1 is MGHDK, CDR2 SYGVNS. This chain's CDR3 is CASSEIWDRAEEETQYF. CDR3 bases: TGTGCCAGCAGTGAAATTTGGGACAGGGCTGAGGAAGAGACCCAGTACTTC.

J is TRBJ1-3 and V is TRBV5-1; a possible D gene is TRBD1 (6 bases). CDR3 length equals 15 residues. With 8 bases removed from V and 0 bases from J, the gap between germline ends came to 15 bases. The germline V gene encodes CDR1 SGHRS and CDR2 YFSETQ. The CDR3 DNA reads as TGCGCCAGTTCCCGGGACACCGACTCTGGAAACACCATATATTTT. Protein: CASSRDTDSGNTIYF.

The V and J genes are TRBV6-4 and TRBJ2-3; possibly TRBD2 for D (5 bases). Trimming stripped 0 bases from V and 3 bases from J, with 10 bases between. The CDR3 runs to 15 residues. From germline, CDR1 is MRHNA and CDR2 SNTAGT. CDR3 DNA sequence: TGTGCCAGCAGTGACTCGGGGATAGCGACAGATACGCAGTATTTT. Amino acids: CASSDSGIATDTQYF.

The chain combines TRBV19 with TRBJ2-7; 7 bases match TRBD2. V was clipped by 3 bases and J by 3 bases; unmatched bases: 5. This CDR3 spans 14 amino acids. Looked up from germline, CDR1 is LNHDA and CDR2 is SQIVND (reference sequence). As DNA, the CDR3 is TGTGCCAGTAGTATCGGACCGGGGGGCTACGAGCAGTACTTC. It yields the protein CASSIGPGGYEQYF.

The gene calls are TRBV6-5 and TRBJ1-4; 9 bases line up with TRBD1. Losses at the gene ends were 6 bases for V and 7 bases for J; bases not matched to a gene: 6. In germline, CDR1 is MNHEY, CDR2 SVGAGI. This CDR3 has 14 amino acids. The CDR3 nucleotides are TGTGCCAGCAGCCTGGGACAGGGCAGTGAAAAACTGTTTTTT. Its translation: CASSLGQGSEKLFF.

This chain joins TRBV7-9 and TRBJ2-3; D is unresolved. The ends were cut back, 6 bases at V and 0 bases at J, with 10 bases in the middle. This CDR3 contains 14 residues. The germline gives CDR1 SEHNR, CDR2 FQNEAQ (reference sequence). This CDR3 reads CASSFFSSTDTQYF. DNA for the CDR3: TGTGCCAGCAGTTTCTTCTCTAGCACAGATACGCAGTATTTT.

This clone showed up just a few times. The rearrangement uses TRBV7-2 and TRBJ2-7; TRBD1 agrees at 7 bases. The V gene end was trimmed by 4 bases and the J gene end by 2 bases; junction bases not matched to a gene: 5. The V gene's germline CDR1 is SGHTA and CDR2 FQGNSA. The CDR3 is made up of 14 amino acids. CDR3 in amino acids: CASSSGTVPYEQYF. The DNA for the CDR3 is TGTGCCAGCAGCTCGGGGACAGTCCCCTACGAGCAGTACTTC.

The V gene is TRBV27, the J gene TRBJ1-1, with D unresolved. V lost 3 bases, J lost 0 bases, and 5 bases lay in between. Germline lookup yields CDR1 MNHEY and CDR2 SMNVEV (reference sequence). The CDR3 runs 13 residues. The chain's CDR3 is CASSFTVNTEAFF. As DNA, the CDR3 is TGTGCCAGCAGTTTCACAGTGAACACTGAAGCTTTCTTT.

This clone was picked up a small number of times. The V gene is TRBV18, the J gene TRBJ2-7, with D perhaps TRBD2 (6 bases). The CDR3 is made up of 14 amino acids. The ends were cut back, 0 bases at V and 4 bases at J, with 10 bases in the middle. Germline V gene data show CDR1 as KGHSH and CDR2 as LQKENI. CDR3 in DNA: TGTGCCAGCTCACCACCGTCGGGGGTTTACGAGCAGTACTTC. Encoded protein: CASSPPSGVYEQYF.

J is TRBJ1-2 and V is TRBV4-3; D may be TRBD1 (5 bases). Germline V CDR1 and CDR2: LGHNA, YSLEER. The CDR3 covers 15 residues. V dropped 1 base and J dropped 2 bases, with 11 bases sitting between them. CDR3 DNA sequence: TGCGCCAGCAGCCAAGCCGTTCGGGGGAACTATGGCTACACCTTC. It translates to CASSQAVRGNYGYTF.

V and J are TRBV5-8 and TRBJ2-3, with a tentative D call TRBD2 (5 bases). The germline V gene encodes CDR1 SGHTS and CDR2 YDEGEE. There are 15 residues in the CDR3. V lost 4 bases, J lost 2 bases, and 14 bases lay in between. This CDR3 reads CASSRGLADTDTQYF. The CDR3 DNA follows: TGTGCCAGCAGCCGCGGACTCGCCGACACAGATACGCAGTATTTT.

The chain is built from TRBV11-2 and TRBJ1-5; weak D call: TRBD1 (5 bases). Germline V lookup: CDR1 SGHAT, CDR2 FQNNGV. The CDR3 is 15 amino acids. V shed 0 bases and J shed 7 bases, with 13 bases lying between them. The CDR3 DNA sequence: TGTGCCAGCAGCTTAGATTACGGGGGACGGCAGCCCCAGCATTTT. Protein: CASSLDYGGRQPQHF.

This chain connects TRBV7-3 to TRBJ2-1; 9 bases match TRBD1. In germline, CDR1 is SGHTA, CDR2 FQGTGA. V was clipped by 5 bases and J by 2 bases; unmatched bases: 4. This CDR3 has 15 amino acids. In DNA, the CDR3 is TGTGCCAGCAGCCCGGGACAGGGTCCCTACAATGAGCAGTTCTTC. This translates into CASSPGQGPYNEQFF.

This rearrangement joins TRBV6-2 or TRBV6-3 to TRBJ2-2; 14 bases fit TRBD2. The germline CDR1 and CDR2 sequences are MNHEY and SVGEGT. Trimming cost V 5 bases and J 4 bases; bases outside gene matches: 6. This CDR3 has 17 amino acids. As DNA, the CDR3 is TGTGCCAGCAGTACGACTAGCGGGGGGGCTCTCACCGGGGAGCTGTTTTTT. It is translated as CASSTTSGGALTGELFF.

This clone was seen only a few times. This rearrangement joins TRBV3-1 (or the pseudogene TRBV3-2) to TRBJ1-6; a possible D gene is TRBD1 (6 bases). CDR1 and CDR2 from the germline V gene are LGHDT and YNNKEL (reference sequence). The V end was cut by 4 bases, the J end by 7 bases, with 20 bases between. The CDR3 covers 17 residues. The CDR3, as DNA: TGTGCCAGCAGCCCTCCAGGGGACGCCTTTCGGAATTCACCCCTCCACTTT. Translation gives CASSPPGDAFRNSPLHF.